These 3 T cell receptor beta chains came from one sample sequenced in a study of blood T cell repertoires in COVID-19. Generated by immunoSEQ multiplex PCR, the TCRdb table keeps only in-frame clones and is missing some. The data hold about 140,000 clones, with roughly 82% observed a single time. The specimen sequenced was peripheral blood. Every receptor here comes from a man of 80 years or more with acute or convalescent COVID-19.

V and J are TRBV19 and TRBJ2-2, with D tentatively TRBD1 (6 bases). V shed 7 bases and J shed 6 bases, with 12 bases lying between them. Germline V lookup: CDR1 LNHDA, CDR2 SQIVND (reference sequence). The CDR3 loop spans 13 amino acids. CDR3 DNA sequence: TGTGCCAGTACGCCAGGGGCCCCCGGGGAGCTGTTTTTT. Translating gives CASTPGAPGELFF.

The gene calls are TRBV2 and TRBJ1-3; the D gene is possibly TRBD1 (5 bases). The CDR3 loop spans 13 amino acids. CDR1 is SNHLY and CDR2 is FYNNEI in the germline V gene. With 7 bases removed from V and 2 bases from J, the gap between germline ends came to 9 bases. The CDR3 is CASTAGTGNTIYF. Written as DNA, the CDR3 is TGTGCCAGCACCGCAGGGACTGGAAACACCATATATTTT.

This clone has a handful of counts. The chain employs TRBV30 and TRBJ2-1; D is possibly TRBD1 (6 bases). There are 13 residues in the CDR3. Per the germline V gene, CDR1 is GTSNPN and CDR2 is SVGIG (reference sequence). V was trimmed by 0 bases and J by 6 bases, leaving 9 bases between them. CDR3: CAWSVTGSNEQFF. The DNA of the CDR3 is TGTGCCTGGAGTGTAACAGGGTCCAATGAGCAGTTCTTC.